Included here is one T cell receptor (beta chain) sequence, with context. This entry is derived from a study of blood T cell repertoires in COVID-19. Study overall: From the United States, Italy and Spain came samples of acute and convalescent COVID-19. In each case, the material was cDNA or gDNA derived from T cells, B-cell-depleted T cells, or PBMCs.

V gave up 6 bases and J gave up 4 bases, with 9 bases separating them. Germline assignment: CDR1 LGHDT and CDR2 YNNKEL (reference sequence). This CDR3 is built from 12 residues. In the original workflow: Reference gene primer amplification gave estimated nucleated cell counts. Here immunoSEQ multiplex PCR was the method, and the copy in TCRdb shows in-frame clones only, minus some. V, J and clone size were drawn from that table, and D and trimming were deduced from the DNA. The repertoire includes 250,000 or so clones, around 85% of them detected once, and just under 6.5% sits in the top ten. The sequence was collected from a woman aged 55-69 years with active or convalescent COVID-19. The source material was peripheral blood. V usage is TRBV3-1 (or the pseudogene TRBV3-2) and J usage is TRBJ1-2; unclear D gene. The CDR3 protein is CASSRGVYGYTF. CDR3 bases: TGTGCCAGCAGTCGCGGGGTCTATGGCTACACCTTC.